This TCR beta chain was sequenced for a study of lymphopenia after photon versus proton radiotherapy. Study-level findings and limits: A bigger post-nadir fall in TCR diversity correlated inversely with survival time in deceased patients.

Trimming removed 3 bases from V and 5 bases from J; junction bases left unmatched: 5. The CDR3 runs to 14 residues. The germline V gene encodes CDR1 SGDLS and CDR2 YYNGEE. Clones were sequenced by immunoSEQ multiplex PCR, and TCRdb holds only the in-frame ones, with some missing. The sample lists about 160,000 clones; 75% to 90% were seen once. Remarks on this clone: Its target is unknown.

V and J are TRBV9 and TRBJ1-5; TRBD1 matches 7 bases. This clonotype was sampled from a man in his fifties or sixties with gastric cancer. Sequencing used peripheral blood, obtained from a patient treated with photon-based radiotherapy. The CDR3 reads CASSAQGKDQPQHF. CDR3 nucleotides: TGTGCCAGCAGCGCACAGGGGAAGGATCAGCCCCAGCATTTT.